A selection of T cell receptor beta chains follows, all from one sample in a study of OX40 agonist ivuxolimab in advanced cancers. Sequencing used immunoSEQ multiplex PCR; TCRdb keeps in-frame clones, though not all of them. The sample has about 69,000 clones, approximately 92% seen once. The sample here was CD4+ or CD8+ T cells sorted from blood, taken in a trial of the OX40 agonist ivuxolimab. These receptors originate from an adult with an advanced solid tumor such as melanoma, head and neck, liver or kidney cancer. CDR3s include the opening cysteine and the closing phenylalanine or tryptophan. Each record gives: V gene, clone size, J gene, D gene, CDR3 protein, CDR3 DNA. A D gene is named only where the DNA matches it firmly. The size of a clone is reported for some rows only, either as once, few or many, or as a class for expanded clones.

V gene: TRBV4-3; clone size: NA; J gene: TRBJ1-2; D gene: TRBD1; CDR3 protein: CASSQDNRGQANYGYTF; CDR3 DNA: TGCGCCAGCAGCCAAGATAACAGGGGGCAAGCTAACTATGGCTACACCTTC
V gene: TRBV2; clone size: NA; J gene: TRBJ2-3; D gene: NA; CDR3 protein: CASPFADTQYF; CDR3 DNA: TGTGCCAGCCCGTTCGCAGATACGCAGTATTTT
V gene: TRBV2; clone size: NA; J gene: TRBJ1-2; D gene: NA; CDR3 protein: CASSEGIGYGYTF; CDR3 DNA: TGTGCCAGCAGTGAGGGGATCGGCTATGGCTACACCTTC
V gene: TRBV4-3; clone size: NA; J gene: TRBJ2-3; D gene: TRBD2; CDR3 protein: CASSQDLAGKGTQYF; CDR3 DNA: TGCGCCAGCAGCCAAGATTTAGCGGGAAAGGGTACGCAGTATTTT
V gene: TRBV5-5; clone size: NA; J gene: TRBJ2-7; D gene: NA; CDR3 protein: CASSLGVGAEQYF; CDR3 DNA: TGTGCCAGCAGCTTGGGGGTCGGAGCCGAGCAGTACTTC
V gene: TRBV4-3; clone size: once; J gene: TRBJ2-7; D gene: TRBD1; CDR3 protein: CASSQYSGGLSSSEQYF; CDR3 DNA: TGCGCCAGCAGCCAATATTCAGGGGGCCTGTCGTCATCCGAGCAGTACTTC
V gene: TRBV29-1; clone size: once; J gene: TRBJ1-1; D gene: TRBD1; CDR3 protein: CSVLSMAQGVNTEAFF; CDR3 DNA: TGCAGCGTTTTATCCATGGCACAGGGGGTGAACACTGAAGCTTTCTTT
V gene: TRBV7-9; clone size: NA; J gene: TRBJ2-7; D gene: NA; CDR3 protein: CASSGPTEPEQYF; CDR3 DNA: TGTGCCAGCAGCGGACCGACAGAACCCGAGCAGTACTTC
V gene: TRBV29-1; clone size: NA; J gene: TRBJ2-6; D gene: TRBD1; CDR3 protein: CSAEGQGNSGANVLTF; CDR3 DNA: TGCAGCGCCGAGGGACAGGGAAACTCTGGGGCCAACGTCCTGACTTTC
V gene: TRBV6-6; clone size: NA; J gene: TRBJ1-2; D gene: NA; CDR3 protein: CASSPQAPYGYTF; CDR3 DNA: TGTGCCAGCAGTCCTCAGGCGCCCTATGGCTACACCTTC
V gene: TRBV9; clone size: NA; J gene: TRBJ1-2; D gene: TRBD1; CDR3 protein: CASSDRQGFDGYTF; CDR3 DNA: TGTGCCAGCAGCGACCGACAGGGGTTTGATGGCTACACCTTC
V gene: TRBV5-5; clone size: NA; J gene: TRBJ2-2; D gene: TRBD1; CDR3 protein: CASSLTLGQGRNTGELFF; CDR3 DNA: TGTGCCAGCAGCTTGACCCTCGGACAGGGAAGGAACACCGGGGAGCTGTTTTTT
V gene: TRBV18; clone size: NA; J gene: TRBJ2-3; D gene: TRBD1; CDR3 protein: CASSLNSPDRGLTDTQYF; CDR3 DNA: TGTGCCAGCTCACTTAACTCGCCGGACAGGGGACTCACAGATACGCAGTATTTT
V gene: TRBV4-2; clone size: NA; J gene: TRBJ2-7; D gene: TRBD2; CDR3 protein: CASSQDSGTSGSYEQYF; CDR3 DNA: TGTGCCAGCAGCCAAGATAGCGGGACTAGCGGCTCCTACGAGCAGTACTTC
V gene: TRBV7-9; clone size: few; J gene: TRBJ1-2; D gene: NA; CDR3 protein: CASSLVGDPYGYTF; CDR3 DNA: TGTGCCAGCAGCTTAGTAGGGGATCCCTATGGCTACACCTTC